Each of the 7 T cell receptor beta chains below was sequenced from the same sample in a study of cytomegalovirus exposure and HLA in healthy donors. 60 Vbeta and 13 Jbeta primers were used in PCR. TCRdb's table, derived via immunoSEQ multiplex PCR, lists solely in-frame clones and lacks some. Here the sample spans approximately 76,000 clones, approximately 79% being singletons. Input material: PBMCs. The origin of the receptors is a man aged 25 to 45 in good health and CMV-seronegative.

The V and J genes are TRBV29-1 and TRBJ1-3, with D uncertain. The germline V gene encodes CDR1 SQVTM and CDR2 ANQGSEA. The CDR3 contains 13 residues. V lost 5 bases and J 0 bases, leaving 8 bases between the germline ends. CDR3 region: CSVQESSGNTIYF. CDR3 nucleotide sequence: TGCAGCGTTCAGGAAAGCTCTGGAAACACCATATATTTT.

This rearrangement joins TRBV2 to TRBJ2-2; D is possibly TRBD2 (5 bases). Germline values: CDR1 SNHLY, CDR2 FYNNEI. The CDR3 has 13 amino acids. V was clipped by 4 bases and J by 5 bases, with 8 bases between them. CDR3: CASSGGGTGELFF. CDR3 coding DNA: TGTGCCAGCAGTGGTGGAGGAACCGGGGAGCTGTTTTTT.

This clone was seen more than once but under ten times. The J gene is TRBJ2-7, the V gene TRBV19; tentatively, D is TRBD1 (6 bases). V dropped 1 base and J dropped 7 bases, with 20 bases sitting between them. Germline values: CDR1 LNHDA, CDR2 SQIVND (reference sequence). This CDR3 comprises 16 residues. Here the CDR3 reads CASSIAGDNHRREQYF. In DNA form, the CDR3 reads TGTGCCAGTAGTATAGCAGGGGACAATCACCGCCGGGAGCAGTACTTC.

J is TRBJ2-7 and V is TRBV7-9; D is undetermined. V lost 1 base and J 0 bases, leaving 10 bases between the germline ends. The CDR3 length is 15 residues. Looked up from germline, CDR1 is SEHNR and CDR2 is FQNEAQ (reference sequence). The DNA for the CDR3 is TGTGCCAGCAGCTTAGGGTCTGGCATCTCCTACGAGCAGTACTTC. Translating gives CASSLGSGISYEQYF.

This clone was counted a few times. CDR3 loop: CASSSPKKGGETGELFF. DNA of the CDR3: TGTGCCAGCAGCTCTCCCAAAAAAGGGGGAGAAACCGGGGAGCTGTTTTTT. The rearrangement uses TRBV11-2 and TRBJ2-2; TRBD1 might be the D (6 bases). V lost 4 bases to trimming and J lost 5 bases, with 20 bases between them. From germline, CDR1 is SGHAT and CDR2 FQNNGV. The CDR3 loop spans 17 amino acids.

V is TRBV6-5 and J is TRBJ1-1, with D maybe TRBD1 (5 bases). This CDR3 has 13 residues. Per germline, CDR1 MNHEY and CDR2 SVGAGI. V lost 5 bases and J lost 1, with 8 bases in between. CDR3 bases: TGTGCCAGCAGTGTCACAGGGAACACTGAAGCTTTCTTT. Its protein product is CASSVTGNTEAFF.

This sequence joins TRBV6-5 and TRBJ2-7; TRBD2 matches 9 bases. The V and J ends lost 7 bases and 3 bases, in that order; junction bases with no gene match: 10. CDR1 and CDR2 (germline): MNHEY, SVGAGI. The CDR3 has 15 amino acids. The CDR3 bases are TGTGCCAGCAACCGAATAGCGGGAGCCAGCTACGAGCAGTACTTC. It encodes CASNRIAGASYEQYF.